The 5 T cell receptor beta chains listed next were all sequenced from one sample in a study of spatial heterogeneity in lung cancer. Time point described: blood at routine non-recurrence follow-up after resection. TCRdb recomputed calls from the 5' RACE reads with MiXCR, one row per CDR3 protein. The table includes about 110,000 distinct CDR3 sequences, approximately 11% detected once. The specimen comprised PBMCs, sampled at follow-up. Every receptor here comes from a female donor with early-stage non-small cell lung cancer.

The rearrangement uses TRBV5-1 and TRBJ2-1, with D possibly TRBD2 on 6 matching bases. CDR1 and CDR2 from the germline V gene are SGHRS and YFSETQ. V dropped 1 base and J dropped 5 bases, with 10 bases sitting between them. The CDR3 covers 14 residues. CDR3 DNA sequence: TGCGCCAGCAGCTTGTCTAGCGACAACAATGAGCAGTTCTTC. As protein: CASSLSSDNNEQFF.

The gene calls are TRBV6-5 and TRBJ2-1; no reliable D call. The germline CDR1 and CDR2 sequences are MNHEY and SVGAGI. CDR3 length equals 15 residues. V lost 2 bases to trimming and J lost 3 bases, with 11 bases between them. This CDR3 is CASSYRIPLYNEQFF. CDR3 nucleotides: TGTGCCAGCAGTTACCGAATCCCTCTCTACAATGAGCAGTTCTTC.

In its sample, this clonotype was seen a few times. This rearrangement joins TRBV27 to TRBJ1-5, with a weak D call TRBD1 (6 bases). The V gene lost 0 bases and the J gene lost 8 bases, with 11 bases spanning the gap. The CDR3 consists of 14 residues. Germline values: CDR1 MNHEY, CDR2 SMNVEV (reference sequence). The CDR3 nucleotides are TGTGCCAGCAGTTTATCGGGGGCCGGGAAGCCCCAGCATTTT. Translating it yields CASSLSGAGKPQHF.

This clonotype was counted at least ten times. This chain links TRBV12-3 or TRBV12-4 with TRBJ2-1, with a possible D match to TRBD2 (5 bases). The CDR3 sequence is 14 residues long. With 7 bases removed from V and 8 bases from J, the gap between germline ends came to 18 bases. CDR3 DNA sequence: TGTGCCAGCAAAACTTCGGGTAGCGTTGATGAGCAGTTCTTC. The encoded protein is CASKTSGSVDEQFF.

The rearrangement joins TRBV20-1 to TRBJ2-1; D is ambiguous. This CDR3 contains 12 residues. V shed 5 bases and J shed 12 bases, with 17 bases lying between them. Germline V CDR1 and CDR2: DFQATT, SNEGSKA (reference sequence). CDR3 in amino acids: CSAAKPLEGQFF. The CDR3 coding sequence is TGCAGTGCTGCAAAACCGCTAGAAGGGCAGTTCTTC.